This T cell receptor beta chain emerged from a study of memory CD4+ T cells and cytomegalovirus serostatus. General study findings and limits: Suggested: most of the CMV-linked TCR signature lies in CD4+ memory cells.

Notes on this clone: The antigen remains undetermined.

Germline-derived CDR1 and CDR2 are SGHNT and YYREEE (reference sequence). CDR3 length equals 12 residues. The germline V and J ends were trimmed by 4 bases and 5 bases, with 9 bases remaining between them. The sort gate was single viable CD3+CD4+CD8-CD45RO+ cells for memory CD4+ T cells. After thawing, CD4+ T cells were positively selected. Method: immunoSEQ multiplex PCR; TCRdb's copy keeps in-frame clones and lacks some. The data show 50,000 to 60,000 clones, approximately 80% seen once. The receptor comes from an adult in good health and CMV-seronegative. Sequencing was carried out using memory CD4+ T cells from blood. J is TRBJ1-2 and V is TRBV5-4, with D perhaps TRBD1 (5 bases). The CDR3 DNA sequence: TGTGCCAGCAGCGGTCAGGGTTATGGCTACACCTTC. This translates into CASSGQGYGYTF.